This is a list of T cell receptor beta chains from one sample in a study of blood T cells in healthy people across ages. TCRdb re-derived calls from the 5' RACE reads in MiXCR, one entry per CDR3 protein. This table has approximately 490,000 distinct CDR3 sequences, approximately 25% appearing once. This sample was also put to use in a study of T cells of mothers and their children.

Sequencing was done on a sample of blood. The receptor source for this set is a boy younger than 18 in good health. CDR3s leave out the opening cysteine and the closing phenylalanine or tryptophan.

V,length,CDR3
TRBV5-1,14,ASSLSNSGATDTQY
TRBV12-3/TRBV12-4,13,ASSLLGQGRPEAF
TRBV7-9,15,ASSLLDRGRFNYGYT
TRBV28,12,ASSLAGETGELF
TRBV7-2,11,ASSLTSMQTQY
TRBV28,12,ASSYGRGNQPQH
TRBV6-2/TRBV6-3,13,ASSYRGGLTDTQY
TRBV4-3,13,ASSQDRGQDQPQH
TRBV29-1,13,SARGERLSYNEQF
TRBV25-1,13,ASSFTSGPYYEQY
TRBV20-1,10,SAPTGQYGYT
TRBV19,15,ASSMRPPGQGTQPQH
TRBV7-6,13,ASSPTAATKNIQY
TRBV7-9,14,ASSLEVPLTIETQY
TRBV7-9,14,ASSTSKTGRDYGYT
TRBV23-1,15,ASSQSEAGGPKNIQY
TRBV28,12,ASSVTGPNQPQH
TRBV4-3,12,ASSQDRRQETQY
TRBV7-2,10,ASSTRGETQY
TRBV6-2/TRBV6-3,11,ASSPGPTGEQY
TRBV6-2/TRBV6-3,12,ASTLGVGANVLT
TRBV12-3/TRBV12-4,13,ASSRLAGGPDTQY
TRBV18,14,ASSPQLGREDYEQY
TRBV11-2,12,ASSSGTSTYEQY
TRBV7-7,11,ASSLGSGDEQF
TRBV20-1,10,SAREQSNEQY